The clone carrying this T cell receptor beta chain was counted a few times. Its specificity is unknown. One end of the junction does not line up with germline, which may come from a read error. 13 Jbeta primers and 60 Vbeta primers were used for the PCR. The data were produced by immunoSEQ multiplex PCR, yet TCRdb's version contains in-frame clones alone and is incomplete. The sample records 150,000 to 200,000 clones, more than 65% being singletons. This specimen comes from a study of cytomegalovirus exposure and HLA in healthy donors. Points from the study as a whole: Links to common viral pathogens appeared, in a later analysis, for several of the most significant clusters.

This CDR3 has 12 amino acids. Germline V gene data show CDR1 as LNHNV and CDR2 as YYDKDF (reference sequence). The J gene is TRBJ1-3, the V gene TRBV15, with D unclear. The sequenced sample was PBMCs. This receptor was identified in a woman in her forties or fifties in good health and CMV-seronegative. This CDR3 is CATSREDGRRDF. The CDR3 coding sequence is TGTGCCACCAGCAGAGAGGACGGGAGGAGAGATTTT.